This T cell receptor beta chain was captured by sequencing in a study of CD8 T cells in Susac syndrome. With random hexamers, reverse transcription was performed on about 0.5 to 1 ug of RNA. One entry per CDR3 protein, called by TCRdb with MiXCR from the immunoSEQ multiplex PCR reads. Among a few hundred thousand distinct CDR3 sequences listed, just over 90% were seen once. This clonotype has just one count. The receptor was derived from a human donor with multiple sclerosis. The sequenced sample was CD4+ T cells from PBMCs.

This chain's CDR3 is CASSAPGQGFAEAFF. The CDR3 coding sequence is TGTGCCAGCAGTGCCCCGGGACAGGGATTTGCTGAAGCTTTCTTT. The chain joins TRBV27 to TRBJ1-1, with 9 bases that match TRBD1. Germline-derived CDR1 and CDR2 are MNHEY and SMNVEV (reference sequence). The V segment lost 5 bases and the J segment 6 bases; nucleotides outside the gene matches: 10. This CDR3 contains 15 residues.